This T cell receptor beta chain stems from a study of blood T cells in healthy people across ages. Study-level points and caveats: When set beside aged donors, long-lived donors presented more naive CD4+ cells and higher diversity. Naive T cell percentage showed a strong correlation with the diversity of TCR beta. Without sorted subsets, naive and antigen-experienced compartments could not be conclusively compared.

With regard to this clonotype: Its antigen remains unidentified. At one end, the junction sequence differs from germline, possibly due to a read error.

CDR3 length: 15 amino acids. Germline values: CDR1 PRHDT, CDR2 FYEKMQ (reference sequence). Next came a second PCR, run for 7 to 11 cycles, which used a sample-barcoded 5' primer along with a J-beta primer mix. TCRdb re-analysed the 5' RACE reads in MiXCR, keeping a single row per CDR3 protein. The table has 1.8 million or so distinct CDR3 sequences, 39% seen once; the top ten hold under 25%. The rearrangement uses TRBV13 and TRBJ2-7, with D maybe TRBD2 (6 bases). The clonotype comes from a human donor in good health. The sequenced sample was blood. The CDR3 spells CAGSLRESLSYEQYF. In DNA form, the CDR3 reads TGTGCCGGCAGCTTACGGGAGTCTCTCTCCTACGAGCAGTACTTC.